This T cell receptor (beta chain) was captured in a study of blood T cells in healthy people across ages. Points from the study as a whole: Older age went with lower TCR beta diversity per million T cells, in a roughly linear way.

Total RNA extraction produced at least 6 micrograms (per sample) for the study. In regard to this clonotype: What it binds is not known. One end of the junction fails to match germline, which may point to a read error.

Primed by a sample-barcoded 5' primer and a J-beta primer mix, a second PCR proceeded for roughly 6 to 12 cycles. Each CDR3 protein gets one entry after TCRdb re-called the 5' RACE reads with MiXCR. The sample contains 1.5 million to 2 million distinct CDR3 sequences, approximately 30% of which appear only once. The CDR3 spans 16 residues. J is TRBJ2-1 and V is TRBV12-3 or TRBV12-4; TRBD2 is a possible D gene (7 bases). The sample was blood. This TCR was recovered from a woman younger than 45 in good health. CDR3 DNA: TGTGCCAGCAGTCATCAACGGGGGGCCAGTTACAGTGAGCAGTTCTTC. It encodes CASSHQRGASYSEQFF.